These T cell receptor beta chains were read from a single sample in a study of post-analysis software for immune sequencing data. In TCRdb, the PCR reads were re-called with MiXCR into one record per CDR3 protein. The sample lists over 250,000 distinct CDR3 sequences; 35% to 45% were seen once. Sequenced sample: blood. All receptors come from a girl aged 10 to 17 with multiple sclerosis. Both conserved end residues are part of each CDR3. D genes are given only for firm matches. The size field is filled for only some rows; it gives once, few, many or a size class.

TRBJ1-4 TRBV28 few TRBD1 TGTGCCAGCAGTACAGGACAGGGCGGAAATGAAAAACTGTTTTTT CASSTGQGGNEKLFF
TRBJ2-3 TRBV5-1 - - TGCGCCAGCAGCTTGGGCAGGGCGGTAGATACGCAGTATTTT CASSLGRAVDTQYF
TRBJ2-5 TRBV11-2 - TRBD2 TGTGCCAGCAGCTCCCTCTTTAGCGGGAGGAACCAAGAGACCCAGTACTTC CASSSLFSGRNQETQYF
TRBJ2-5 TRBV29-1 - - TGCAGCGTTGGCGGGTTAGCCTACAATGAGCAGTACTTC CSVGGLAYNEQYF
TRBJ2-1 TRBV12-3/TRBV12-4 many - TGTGCCAGCAGCTCAGCCAATGAGCAGTTCTTC CASSSANEQFF
TRBJ2-5 TRBV4-2 many TRBD1 TGTGCCAGCGCCCGGGGACAGGGAAAAGAGACCCAGTACTTC CASARGQGKETQYF
TRBJ2-3 TRBV3-1 many - TGTGCCAGCAGCCCCCGGGGGCGCGGTACCGCGACAGATACGCAGTATTTT CASSPRGRGTATDTQYF
TRBJ2-2 TRBV4-1 many TRBD2 TGCGCCAGCAGCCACGATACTAGCGGGCCGGGAACCGGGGAGCTGTTTTTT CASSHDTSGPGTGELFF
TRBJ2-5 TRBV7-9 - TRBD1 TGTGCCAGCAGCGCCAGGGGGAGTCAAGAGACCCAGTACTTC CASSARGSQETQYF
TRBJ2-3 TRBV20-1 - TRBD2 TGCAGTGCTAATCGCCCTAGCGGGAGCATCGATACGCAGTATTTT CSANRPSGSIDTQYF
TRBJ1-5 TRBV19 - - TGTGCCAGTAGTATGTCGGGGCATAGCAATCAGCCCCAGCATTTT CASSMSGHSNQPQHF
TRBJ2-1 TRBV20-1 many TRBD2 TGCAGTGCTAGACGGGGTAGCGGGGGCCCGCATGAGCAGTTCTTC CSARRGSGGPHEQFF
TRBJ2-1 TRBV6-5 many - TGTGCCAGCAGTTACGGCAGTCTAGCAAGTGAGCAGTTCTTC CASSYGSLASEQFF
TRBJ2-1 TRBV7-3 - TRBD1 TGTGCCAGCAGCCCAAGGGACAGGGGGAACAATGAGCAGTTCTTC CASSPRDRGNNEQFF
TRBJ1-1 TRBV11-2 - - TGTGCCAGCAGCTTAGAACGGAGGACTGAAGCTTTCTTT CASSLERRTEAFF
TRBJ2-3 TRBV6-5 - - TGTGCCAGCAGCATCACCGTCGGGAGTAGCACAGATACGCAGTATTTT CASSITVGSSTDTQYF
TRBJ1-5 TRBV25-1 - - TGTGCCAGCAGTGAAACGAGGGAGTCCGGTCAGTCCCAGCATTTT CASSETRESGQSQHF
TRBJ2-2 TRBV27 few - TGTGCCAGCAGCCCCGGGCCCCGGGAGCTGTTTTTT CASSPGPRELFF
TRBJ2-5 TRBV7-2 many TRBD1 TGTGCCAGCAGCTTAGAGGGGGAGTCGGGACAGATATACCAAGAGACCCAGTACTTC CASSLEGESGQIYQETQYF
TRBJ2-5 TRBV13 - - TGTGCCAGCAGCCGAGGGTGGGAGACCCAGTACTTC CASSRGWETQYF
TRBJ2-7 TRBV13 - - TGTGCCAGCAGCCTGACTAGGGGCTACGAGCAGTACTTC CASSLTRGYEQYF
TRBJ2-1 TRBV12-3/TRBV12-4 - - TGTGCCAGCAGTTTTGATGAGACCCAGTTCTTC CASSFDETQFF
TRBJ1-2 TRBV2 few - TGTGCCAGCAGTGAGGGCCTATCGAACTATGGCTACACCTTC CASSEGLSNYGYTF
TRBJ2-7 TRBV12-3/TRBV12-4 - TRBD2 TGTGCCAGCAGTAAAAGCGGGGCCACCTACGAGCAGTACTTC CASSKSGATYEQYF
TRBJ1-1 TRBV20-1 many - TGCAGTGCTAGAGGAACAGGGCCCACTGAAGCTTTCTTT CSARGTGPTEAFF
TRBJ2-6 TRBV5-1 many - TGCGCCAGCAGCTTGGTTGCGAGCTTTGGGGCCAACGTCCTGACTTTC CASSLVASFGANVLTF
TRBJ1-1 TRBV28 many - TGTGCCAGCACCGCGCGAGGGAGGAACACTGAAGCTTTCTTT CASTARGRNTEAFF
TRBJ2-5 TRBV5-6 many - TGTGCCAGCAGCCAGGACCGTACGGAGACCCAGTACTTC CASSQDRTETQYF